What follows are 5 T cell receptor beta chains derived from one specimen sequenced in a study of blood T cell repertoires in COVID-19. Method: immunoSEQ multiplex PCR; TCRdb's copy keeps in-frame clones and lacks some. The sample includes 100,000 to 150,000 clones, around 81% of them seen just once. Sequencing was carried out using peripheral blood. Source of these receptors: a man in his sixties with acute or convalescent COVID-19.

V and J are TRBV30 and TRBJ1-5; D remains ambiguous. The germline V and J ends were trimmed by 2 bases and 3 bases, with 8 bases remaining between them. Germline CDR1 and CDR2: GTSNPN and SVGIG (reference sequence). The CDR3 is made up of 13 amino acids. Here the CDR3 DNA reads TGTGCCTGGAGTTTTGCGCACAATCAGCCCCAGCATTTT. Protein sequence: CAWSFAHNQPQHF.

This clone was seen only a few times. This chain joins TRBV7-9 and TRBJ2-7; TRBD2 is a possible D gene (6 bases). The length of the CDR3 is 16 residues. Germline V gene data show CDR1 as SEHNR and CDR2 as FQNEAQ (reference sequence). V lost 4 bases, J lost 2 bases, and 18 bases lay in between. Written as DNA, the CDR3 is TGTGCCAGCAGCTCCCCTCGTCTAGCGCTTCCCTACGAGCAGTACTTC. As protein: CASSSPRLALPYEQYF.

V and J are TRBV29-1 and TRBJ2-3; D unresolved. Germline CDR1 and CDR2: SQVTM and ANQGSEA. Trimming cost V 3 bases and J 4 bases, with 11 bases left between them. This CDR3 spans 13 amino acids. CDR3 residues: CSVEGVGPDTQYF. The CDR3 region has the DNA TGCAGCGTTGAGGGCGTTGGGCCAGATACGCAGTATTTT.

This sequence joins TRBV10-2 and TRBJ1-1; D is perhaps TRBD1 (5 bases). V was trimmed by 5 bases and J by 1 base, leaving 8 bases between them. Per the germline V gene, CDR1 is WSHSY and CDR2 is SAAADI. The CDR3 loop spans 13 amino acids. The CDR3 coding sequence is TGCGCCAGCAGTTACGACAGGAACACTGAAGCTTTCTTT. Translation: CASSYDRNTEAFF.

The V and J genes are TRBV30 and TRBJ2-7; TRBD1 agrees at 8 bases. Germline V lookup: CDR1 GTSNPN, CDR2 SVGIG (reference sequence). There are 12 residues in the CDR3. After removal of 5 bases from V and 4 bases from J, the junction contained 4 bases not matched to a gene. For the CDR3, the DNA is TGTGCCTGGGGGGACAGGCCATACGAGCAGTACTTC. Its translation is CAWGDRPYEQYF.